This T cell receptor beta chain was sequenced for a study of human T cells and chemical hapten exposure. Findings and limits, study-wide: With regard to DPC sensitization, TCRs above 1 in 1000 frequency did not change.

It was unfractionated whole blood from which total RNA was extracted. This CDR3 region has 12 residues. Germline V gives CDR1 SNHLY, CDR2 FYNNEI. The library attached unique molecular identifiers to individual cDNA molecules. Source study methods: There were a median of approximately 100,000 TCRs per sample, with a range from roughly 20,000 to 750,000. TCRdb recomputed calls from the 5' RACE reads with MiXCR, one row per CDR3 protein. Here the V and J calls rest on TCRdb's processing, not on the authors' analysis. The sample carries 70,000 to 85,000 distinct CDR3 sequences, about 16% recorded once. A single count supports this clonotype. The antigen is undetermined. Sequence at one end of the junction differs from germline and may be a read error.

The sequence came from a female donor in good health. This sequence joins TRBV2 and TRBJ1-2, with unresolved D. CDR3 in DNA: TGTGCCAGCACGGCCGCTAACTATGGCTACATCTTC. As protein: CASTAANYGYIF.